Only a few counts were recorded for the clone carrying this T cell receptor (beta chain). Its antigen is undetermined. These data are taken from a study of cytomegalovirus exposure and HLA in healthy donors. Germline assignment: CDR1 SGDLS and CDR2 YYNGEE. The CDR3 has 13 amino acids. Trimming shortened V by 2 bases and J by 4 bases, and 9 bases separated the two germline ends. Findings and limits, study-wide: Common viral pathogens seemed, in a later analysis, to connect with several of the most significant clusters. TCR beta V- and J-gene trimming, according to a later analysis, was linked to a missense DCLRE1C variant. According to an earlier analysis, most TCR beta V segments yielded productive rearrangements about 90% or about 30% of the time.

The primer mix had 60 Vbeta and 13 Jbeta primers. Generated by immunoSEQ multiplex PCR, the TCRdb table keeps only in-frame clones and is missing some. The sample shows under 100,000 clones, roughly 70% of them seen only once. The receptor comes from a man between 35 and 55 years old in good health and CMV-seronegative. The sequencing sample was made of PBMCs. V usage is TRBV9 and J usage is TRBJ1-1; D might be TRBD1 (6 bases). CDR3 nucleotide sequence: TGTGCCAGCAGCGTTTCAGGGGTCACTGAAGCTTTCTTT. Residues: CASSVSGVTEAFF. Based on the CDR3 plus reference TRBV9 and TRBJ1-1, the full variable domain is DSGVTQTPKHLITATGQRVTLRCSPRSGDLSVYWYQQSLDQGLQFLIQYYNGEERAKGNILERFSAQQFPDLHSELNLSSLELGDSALYFCASSVSGVTEAFFGQGTRLTVV.